The entry below describes one T cell receptor (beta chain). The sample is drawn from a study of blood T cell repertoires in COVID-19. The CDR3 is 14 residues long. Trimming stripped 3 bases from V and 4 bases from J, with 13 bases between. Germline V CDR1 and CDR2: SEHNR, FQNEAQ (reference sequence). TCRdb's copy holds only in-frame clones and misses some; the assay was immunoSEQ multiplex PCR. The table has more than 300,000 clones, 88% seen once. The receptor was isolated from a woman between 18 and 29 years old who had recovered from COVID-19. Sequenced sample: PBMCs or T cells enriched from blood (not recorded which). The gene calls are TRBV7-9 and TRBJ2-7; D may be TRBD2 (5 bases). CDR3 in amino acids: CASSFSPTGYEQYF. Written as DNA, the CDR3 is TGTGCCAGCAGCTTTAGCCCGACGGGGTACGAGCAGTACTTC.